Following are 26 T cell receptor beta chains from one sample sequenced in a study of response to subunit inactivated influenza vaccine. TCRdb re-called the RT-PCR reads with MiXCR, one entry per CDR3 protein. The table records about 300,000 distinct CDR3 sequences, around a fifth of them present only once. Material: PBMCs from blood, obtained around 22 months after vaccination. Receptors originate from a man between 50 and 69 years old who received an inactivated influenza vaccine.

V gene TRBV9 combines with J gene TRBJ2-1; tentative D call: TRBD1 (5 bases). Trimming removed 0 bases at V and 2 bases at J, with 9 bases between. The germline V gene has CDR1 SGDLS and CDR2 YYNGEE. The CDR3 consists of 15 residues. CDR3 sequence reads: CASSVDEGAYNEQFF. In nucleotides, the CDR3 is TGTGCCAGCAGCGTAGATGAAGGGGCCTACAATGAGCAGTTCTTC.

V gene TRBV4-3 combines with J gene TRBJ1-1; D remains ambiguous. Germline values: CDR1 LGHNA, CDR2 YSLEER. The length of the CDR3 is 14 residues. V lost 0 bases to trimming and J lost 6 bases, with 11 bases between them. The CDR3 DNA reads TGCGCCAGCAGCCAAGAGGGAGCGGTGGCTGAAGCTTTCTTT. This translates into CASSQEGAVAEAFF.

This clonotype came up many times. The chain recombines TRBV6-1 with TRBJ1-6; D gene ambiguous. Germline loops: CDR1 MNHNS, CDR2 SASEGT. The V gene lost 5 bases and the J gene lost 5 bases, with 16 bases spanning the gap. This CDR3 has 16 amino acids. CDR3 amino acids: CASSQTRTGNNSPLHF. CDR3 DNA: TGTGCCAGCAGTCAAACCCGGACGGGGAATAATTCACCCCTCCACTTT.

This clonotype was seen ten or more times. This chain links TRBV6-2 or TRBV6-3 with TRBJ1-2, with D unclear. Per the germline V gene, CDR1 is MNHEY and CDR2 is SVGEGT. The CDR3 is made up of 12 amino acids. V lost 6 bases and J lost 4, with 9 bases in between. This chain's CDR3 is CASSDRGYGYTF. CDR3 coding DNA: TGTGCCAGCAGCGACCGGGGCTATGGCTACACCTTC.

The sample holds a few counts of this clonotype. This chain uses TRBV7-9 with TRBJ1-2; TRBD1 matches 7 bases. This CDR3 contains 14 residues. CDR1 and CDR2 (germline): SEHNR, FQNEAQ (reference sequence). Here the CDR3 DNA reads TGTGTCGCATCCTCTTCGACAGGGATCACCGGCTACACCTTC. Translating it yields CVASSSTGITGYTF.

This clonotype was detected ten times or more. The DNA of the CDR3 is TGTGCCAGCAGTTCTTTTGCAGGGGACCACACCTTC. Translated: CASSSFAGDHTF. This chain links TRBV12-3 or TRBV12-4 with TRBJ1-2; a weak D match, TRBD1 (6 bases). Trimming stripped 4 bases from V and 12 bases from J, with 15 bases between. The CDR3 spans 12 residues.

This clonotype has ten or more counts. The J gene is TRBJ1-4, the V gene TRBV5-6; TRBD1 matches at 7 bases. Germline V gene lookup returns CDR1 SGHDT and CDR2 YYEEEE. CDR3 length: 14 residues. V lost 0 bases, J lost 7 bases, and 3 bases stayed unmatched. In DNA form, the CDR3 reads TGTGCCAGCAGCTTGGGACAGGGCCTTGAAAAACTGTTTTTT. This sequence encodes CASSLGQGLEKLFF. Drawing the rest from reference TRBV5-6 and TRBJ1-4, the complete variable domain is DAGVTQSPTHLIKTRGQQVTLRCSPKSGHDTVSWYQQALGQGPQFIFQYYEEEERQRGNFPDRFSGHQFPNYSSELNVNALLLGDSALYLCASSLGQGLEKLFFGSGTQLSVL.

The V call is TRBV29-1, the J call TRBJ2-2, with D hard to call. V lost 6 bases, J lost 0 bases, and 5 bases lay in between. The germline V gene encodes CDR1 SQVTM and CDR2 ANQGSEA. This CDR3 has 12 amino acids. The CDR3 here is CSVAPNTGELFF. DNA for the CDR3: TGCAGCGTGGCACCGAACACCGGGGAGCTGTTTTTT.

About this clonotype itself: A much larger clone lies one base from this, so it may be a read error. In DNA form, the CDR3 reads TGTGCCAGCAGGCCGGGCCGAAACTATTGCTACACCTTC. This encodes CASRPGRNYCYTF. The chain carries TRBV27 and TRBJ1-2, with unresolved D. The germline V gene has CDR1 MNHEY and CDR2 SMNVEV (reference sequence). The CDR3 sequence is 13 residues long.

V is TRBV29-1 and J is TRBJ2-3, with TRBD1 as a possible D gene (7 bases). The CDR3 has 15 amino acids. The V end was cut by 5 bases, the J end by 1 base, with 16 bases between. Germline loops: CDR1 SQVTM, CDR2 ANQGSEA. CDR3 protein: CSVQGGRGGTDTQYF. Written as DNA, the CDR3 is TGCAGCGTTCAGGGGGGCCGGGGTGGCACAGATACGCAGTATTTT.

V is TRBV9 and J is TRBJ2-7; D may be TRBD2 (6 bases). V was clipped by 0 bases and J by 5 bases, with 15 bases between them. Germline CDR1 reads SGDLS; CDR2 reads YYNGEE. This CDR3 spans 15 amino acids. The CDR3 nucleotides read TGTGCCAGCAGCGTAGACGTGGTTAGCGGTAACGAGCAGTACTTC. Protein: CASSVDVVSGNEQYF.

The chain is built from TRBV5-1 and TRBJ1-1; D ambiguous. The germline gives CDR1 SGHRS, CDR2 YFSETQ. The CDR3 runs to 13 residues. With 4 bases removed from V and 1 base from J, the gap between germline ends came to 8 bases. DNA of the CDR3: TGCGCCAGCAGCCAACCTCAGAACACTGAAGCTTTCTTT. Its protein is CASSQPQNTEAFF.

The chain couples TRBV7-8 to TRBJ1-5; tentatively, D is TRBD1 (6 bases). Germline lookup yields CDR1 SGHVS and CDR2 FQNEAQ. The CDR3 consists of 15 residues. The V and J ends lost 1 base and 3 bases respectively, with 10 bases between them. CDR3 amino acids: CASSLGSGVNQPQHF. The CDR3 DNA reads as TGTGCCAGCAGCTTAGGTTCAGGGGTCAATCAGCCCCAGCATTTT.

This clonotype showed up just a few times. V usage is TRBV4-1 and J usage is TRBJ1-1; TRBD1 aligns across 7 bases. Germline assignment: CDR1 MGHRA and CDR2 YSYEKL. The CDR3 length is 14 residues. J was trimmed by 6 bases and V by 1 base; bases with no gene match: 5. CDR3 sequence reads: CASSQVRGSAEAFF. Written as DNA, the CDR3 is TGCGCCAGCAGCCAAGTCAGGGGGTCTGCTGAAGCTTTCTTT.

The chain links TRBV9 to TRBJ1-1; 8 nucleotides match TRBD1. The V gene end was trimmed by 0 bases and the J gene end by 1 base; junction bases not matched to a gene: 2. Per germline, CDR1 SGDLS and CDR2 YYNGEE. The CDR3 totals 15 residues. For the CDR3, the DNA is TGTGCCAGCAGCGTAGGTGGACAGGGGAACACTGAAGCTTTCTTT. This codes for CASSVGGQGNTEAFF. The whole variable domain, remainder taken from reference TRBV9 and TRBJ1-1, is DSGVTQTPKHLITATGQRVTLRCSPRSGDLSVYWYQQSLDQGLQFLIQYYNGEERAKGNILERFSAQQFPDLHSELNLSSLELGDSALYFCASSVGGQGNTEAFFGQGTRLTVV.

This clonotype showed up just a few times. V is TRBV19 and J is TRBJ1-5; D is unclear. CDR1 and CDR2 (germline): LNHDA, SQIVND (reference sequence). The CDR3 is 14 amino acids. V lost 7 bases and J 3 bases, leaving 13 bases between the germline ends. The CDR3 here is CASKVPALNQPQHF. CDR3 nucleotides: TGTGCCAGTAAAGTGCCAGCCCTCAATCAGCCCCAGCATTTT.

This clonotype was counted ten times or more. The chain recombines TRBV12-3 or TRBV12-4 with TRBJ2-5, with 12 bases fitting TRBD1. Trimming at V came to 4 bases and at J to 6 bases, leaving 6 bases not matched to a gene. This CDR3 has 15 amino acids. The CDR3 DNA is TGTGCCAGCAGTTCCGGGACAGGGGGCCCAAAGACCCAGTACTTC. As protein: CASSSGTGGPKTQYF.

This chain joins TRBV5-4 and TRBJ2-2; TRBD1 agrees at 11 bases. Germline values: CDR1 SGHNT, CDR2 YYREEE (reference sequence). Germline trimming cut 7 bases from V and 4 bases from J; bases unmatched to any gene: 0. The CDR3 contains 13 residues. DNA for the CDR3: TGTGCCAGCGGGACAGGGGGCACCGGGGAGCTGTTTTTT. Amino acids: CASGTGGTGELFF.

This clonotype came up a few times. V and J are TRBV20-1 and TRBJ1-5; 8 nucleotides align to TRBD1. V shed 3 bases, J shed 1 base, and the junction held 8 bases outside the gene matches. Per germline, CDR1 DFQATT and CDR2 SNEGSKA (reference sequence). CDR3 length equals 16 residues. The CDR3 sequence is CSARGGTGRSNQPQHF. CDR3 coding DNA: TGCAGTGCTAGGGGGGGGACAGGTAGGAGCAATCAGCCCCAGCATTTT.

In DNA form, the CDR3 reads TGCGCCAGCAGCGTTAGGGCGGACTATGGCTACACCTTC. Translation: CASSVRADYGYTF. The gene calls are TRBV5-1 and TRBJ1-2, with unresolved D. Trimming stripped 4 bases from V and 3 bases from J, with 10 bases between. The CDR3 is made up of 13 amino acids. Germline values: CDR1 SGHRS, CDR2 YFSETQ. The full variable domain, its missing parts supplied by reference TRBV5-1 and TRBJ1-2, is KAGVTQTPRYLIKTRGQQVTLSCSPISGHRSVSWYQQTPGQGLQFLFEYFSETQRNKGNFPGRFSGRQFSNSRSEMNVSTLELGDSALYLCASSVRADYGYTFGSGTRLTVV.

V and J are TRBV12-3 or TRBV12-4 and TRBJ2-5, with TRBD1 identical over 7 bases. The V and J ends lost 6 bases and 5 bases, in that order; junction bases with no gene match: 15. CDR3 length: 16 residues. The CDR3 spells CASSPGQGVLGETQYF. For the CDR3, the DNA is TGTGCCAGCAGCCCCGGGCAGGGGGTCTTGGGGGAGACCCAGTACTTC.

The chain employs TRBV29-1 and TRBJ2-7; D may be TRBD1 (6 bases). V gave up 3 bases and J gave up 1 base, with 10 bases separating them. The CDR3 runs 13 residues. CDR1 and CDR2 (germline): SQVTM, ANQGSEA. CDR3 DNA sequence: TGCAGCGTTGATATCCAGGGGTCCTACGAGCAGTACTTC. This gives the protein CSVDIQGSYEQYF.

The chain links TRBV5-4 to TRBJ1-6; 8 nucleotides match TRBD1. The junction had 8 bases not matched to a gene; V was cut back by 4 bases and J by 8 bases. CDR1 is SGHNT and CDR2 is YYREEE in the germline V gene (reference sequence). There are 15 residues in the CDR3. CDR3 amino acids: CASSDRQGSYSPLHF. The CDR3 nucleotides are TGTGCCAGCAGCGATAGACAGGGGTCTTATTCACCCCTCCACTTT.

The count of this clonotype is one. The junction does not match germline at one end; this may be a read error. The chain carries TRBV3-1 and TRBJ2-7, with TRBD2 matching over 10 bases. The germline gives CDR1 LGHDT, CDR2 YNNKEL (reference sequence). CDR3 length equals 16 residues. The CDR3: CASSLGLADEPYELYF. Here the CDR3 DNA reads TGTGCCAGCAGCCTCGGACTAGCGGATGAGCCCTACGAGCTGTACTTC.

This clonotype was observed a handful of times. This sequence joins TRBV6-2 or TRBV6-3 and TRBJ2-7; D may be TRBD1 (6 bases). The CDR3 consists of 14 residues. V was cut by 6 bases and J by 3 bases, with 15 bases left in between. Germline values: CDR1 MNHEY, CDR2 SVGEGT. CDR3 sequence reads: CASSRDTGYYEQYF. The CDR3 nucleotides are TGTGCCAGCAGCCGGGACACTGGTTACTACGAGCAGTACTTC.

The V and J genes are TRBV20-1 and TRBJ2-3; 12 nucleotides line up with TRBD2. The germline V gene has CDR1 DFQATT and CDR2 SNEGSKA (reference sequence). This CDR3 contains 15 residues. V gave up 1 base and J gave up 4 bases; unmatched junction bases: 3. The CDR3 is CSARATSGSSDTQYF. The CDR3 DNA is TGCAGTGCTAGAGCGACTAGCGGGAGCTCAGATACGCAGTATTTT.